The next 11 T cell receptor beta chains were all read from a single sample in a study of cytomegalovirus exposure and HLA in healthy donors. It was with 60 Vbeta and 13 Jbeta primers that the PCR ran. Sequencing used immunoSEQ multiplex PCR; TCRdb keeps in-frame clones, though not all of them. The profile covers tens of thousands of clones, with approximately 80% appearing a single time and under 7% taken by the ten largest. Sequencing input: PBMCs. The receptors originated from a male donor in good health and CMV-seronegative.

V usage is TRBV6-1 and J usage is TRBJ2-7, with a possible D match to TRBD2 (5 bases). Per germline, CDR1 MNHNS and CDR2 SASEGT. This CDR3 comprises 15 residues. The V and J ends lost 2 bases and 2 bases respectively, with 13 bases between them. Written as DNA, the CDR3 is TGTGCCAGCAGTGAAAACATGGACTCAGCCTACGAGCAGTACTTC. Its protein product is CASSENMDSAYEQYF.

The V call is TRBV6-1, the J call TRBJ2-5; 8 bases agree with TRBD1. Germline V lookup: CDR1 MNHNS, CDR2 SASEGT. The CDR3 totals 17 residues. Trimming at V came to 2 bases and at J to 4 bases, leaving 12 bases not matched to a gene. The DNA for the CDR3 is TGTGCCAGCAGTGAAAGGGTCCCAGGGGGCTACGGAGAGACCCAGTACTTC. This translates into CASSERVPGGYGETQYF.

The CDR3 sequence: CSVEDLGQGGRDTF. The CDR3, as DNA: TGCAGCGTTGAAGATCTCGGGCAGGGCGGGAGAGACACCTTC. The chain is built from TRBV29-1 and TRBJ1-2, with D perhaps TRBD1 (5 bases). This CDR3 region has 14 residues. Trimming shortened V by 0 bases and J by 12 bases, and 20 bases separated the two germline ends. The V gene's germline CDR1 is SQVTM and CDR2 ANQGSEA.

The DNA of the CDR3 is TGTGCCAGCAGCCAAAGTCCCCGTACAGAAGCTTTCTTT. The encoded protein is CASSQSPRTEAFF. The chain uses TRBV4-2 and TRBJ1-1; D is unclear. The length of the CDR3 is 13 residues. V was pared by 2 bases and J by 8 bases, with 12 bases between. Per germline, CDR1 LGHNA and CDR2 YNFKEQ.

The rearrangement joins TRBV2 to TRBJ2-5; 8 bases agree with TRBD2. The J segment lost 4 bases and the V segment lost 2 bases, leaving 9 bases of the junction unmatched. Germline loops: CDR1 SNHLY, CDR2 FYNNEI. This CDR3 is built from 16 residues. DNA of the CDR3: TGTGCCAGCAGTGAACCCGCCGGTAGCGGGGTAGAGACCCAGTACTTC. Translation: CASSEPAGSGVETQYF.

To note about this clone: At one of its ends the junction is not consistent with the germline gene, which may arise from a read error. The V and J genes are TRBV7-9 and TRBJ1-6; D remains ambiguous. The CDR3 extends over 14 amino acids. Germline V CDR1 and CDR2: SEHNR, FQNEAQ (reference sequence). The DNA for the CDR3 is TGTTCCAGCAGCCAGGCCCGGTTTCTATCACCCCTCCACTTT. Its protein is CSSSQARFLSPLHF.

The chain recombines TRBV4-1 with TRBJ1-4, with TRBD1 matching over 7 bases. This CDR3 region has 16 residues. Unmatched junction bases numbered 7, after V lost 0 bases and J lost 6 bases. The germline gives CDR1 MGHRA, CDR2 YSYEKL. The CDR3 bases are TGCGCCAGCAGCCAAGAAGGGACAGACCCGGATGAAAAACTGTTTTTT. This translates into CASSQEGTDPDEKLFF.

Details on this clone: The junction and the germline gene differ at one end; a read error may be behind it. The chain employs TRBV11-2 and TRBJ2-1; TRBD2 matches 8 bases. Germline CDR1 SGHAT, CDR2 FQNNGV. This CDR3 is built from 16 residues. The DNA of the CDR3 is TGTGCCAGCAGCCTAGAGGCTAGCGGGTTTTACAATGAGCAGTTCTTC. It is translated as CASSLEASGFYNEQFF.

The V call is TRBV9, the J call TRBJ2-3; D is uncertain. V was pared by 2 bases and J by 0 bases, with 10 bases between. CDR3 size: 15 residues. Per the germline V gene, CDR1 is SGDLS and CDR2 is YYNGEE. CDR3 bases: TGTGCCAGCAGCGTTTTGGGCAGCAGCACAGATACGCAGTATTTT. Translating it yields CASSVLGSSTDTQYF.

This clone was detected once. Here the CDR3 reads CASIQWGQGVNTEAFF. CDR3 sequence (DNA): TGTGCCAGCATCCAATGGGGACAGGGCGTGAACACTGAAGCTTTCTTT. The rearrangement links TRBV27 to TRBJ1-1; 9 nucleotides match TRBD1. The CDR3 spans 16 residues. Per germline, CDR1 MNHEY and CDR2 SMNVEV (reference sequence). The junction had 9 bases not matched to a gene; V was cut back by 7 bases and J by 0 bases.

V is TRBV29-1 and J is TRBJ2-5; the D gene is possibly TRBD1 (6 bases). Per the germline V gene, CDR1 is SQVTM and CDR2 is ANQGSEA. Between the trimmed V and J ends, which lost 7 bases and 7 bases, there was a span of 19 bases. The CDR3 has 13 amino acids. DNA for the CDR3: TGCAGCGCCTATATGGACAGTGTCGGGACCCAGTACTTC. It codes for CSAYMDSVGTQYF.